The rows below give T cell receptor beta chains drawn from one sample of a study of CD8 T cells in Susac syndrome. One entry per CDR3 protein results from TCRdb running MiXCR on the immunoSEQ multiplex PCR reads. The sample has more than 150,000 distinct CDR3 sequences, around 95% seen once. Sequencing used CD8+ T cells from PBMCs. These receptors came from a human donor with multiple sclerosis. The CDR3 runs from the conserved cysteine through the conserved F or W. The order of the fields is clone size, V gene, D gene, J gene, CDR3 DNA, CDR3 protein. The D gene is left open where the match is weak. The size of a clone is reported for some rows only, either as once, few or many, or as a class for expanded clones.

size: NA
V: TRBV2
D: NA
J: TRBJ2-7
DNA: TGTGCCAGCAGTGACCTCCTTACGAGGGGGTTC
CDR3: CASSDLLTRGF

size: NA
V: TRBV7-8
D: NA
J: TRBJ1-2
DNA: TGTGCCAGCAGCTTACCCCTAGAGGGCTCTAACTATGGCTACACCTTC
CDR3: CASSLPLEGSNYGYTF

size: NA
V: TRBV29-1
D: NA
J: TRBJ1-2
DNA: TGCAGCGTTGTCACCAGGGAGCGGCATGGCTACACCTTC
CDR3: CSVVTRERHGYTF

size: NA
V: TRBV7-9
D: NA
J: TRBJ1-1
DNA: TGTGCCAGCAGCCGAGGTGGGGTGACTGAAGCTTTCTTT
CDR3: CASSRGGVTEAFF

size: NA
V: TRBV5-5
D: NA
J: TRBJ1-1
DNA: TGTGCCAGCAGCGGTGGGGACACTGAAGCTTTCTTT
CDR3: CASSGGDTEAFF

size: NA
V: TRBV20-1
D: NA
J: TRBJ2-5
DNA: TGCAGTGCTACCCCTCTCAGGAGCCAAGAGACCCAGTACTTC
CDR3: CSATPLRSQETQYF

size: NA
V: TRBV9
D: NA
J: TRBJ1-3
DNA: TGTGCCAGCAGCGTAGGTAGCTTCGGAAACACCATATATTTT
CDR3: CASSVGSFGNTIYF

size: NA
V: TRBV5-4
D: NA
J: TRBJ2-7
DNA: TGTGCCAGCAGCTTTGGGCAGGGAGCTGGGGAGCAGTACTTC
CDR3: CASSFGQGAGEQYF

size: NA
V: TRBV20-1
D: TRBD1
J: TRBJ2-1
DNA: TGCAGTGGACATCCGGACAGGGGGCAGGATGAGCAGTTCTTC
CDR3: CSGHPDRGQDEQFF

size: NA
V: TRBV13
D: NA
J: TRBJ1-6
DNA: TGTGCCAGCAGCCCCCGACGGACGGGAGATAATTCACCCCTCCACTTT
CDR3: CASSPRRTGDNSPLHF

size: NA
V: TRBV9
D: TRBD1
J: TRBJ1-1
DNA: TGTGCCAGCAGCGTGGGGACAGGGGCTATGAACACTGAAGCTTTCTTT
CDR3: CASSVGTGAMNTEAFF

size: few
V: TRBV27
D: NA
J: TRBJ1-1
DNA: TGTGCCAGCAGGCTCGGGAGCACTGAAGCTTTCTTT
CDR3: CASRLGSTEAFF

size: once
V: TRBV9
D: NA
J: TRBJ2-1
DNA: TGTGCCAGCAGCGTAACCTACAATGAGCAGTTCTTC
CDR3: CASSVTYNEQFF

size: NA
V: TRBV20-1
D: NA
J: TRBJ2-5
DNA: TGCAGTGCCCAGCCGTCCTTCGACACTAGGACTAAGCAGGGACGAGAGACCCAGTACTTC
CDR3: CSAQPSFDTRTKQGRETQYF

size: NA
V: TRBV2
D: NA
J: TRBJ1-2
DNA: TGTGCCAGCAGTGGGGAAGCGGACTACACCTTC
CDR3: CASSGEADYTF

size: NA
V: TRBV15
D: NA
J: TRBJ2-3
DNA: TGTGCCACCAGCAGAGGGGCCTATGATAAAGATACGCAGTATTTT
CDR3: CATSRGAYDKDTQYF

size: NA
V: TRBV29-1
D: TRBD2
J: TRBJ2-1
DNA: TGCAGCGTTTTTGAGCGGGGGGTAGACAATGAGCAGTTCTTC
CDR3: CSVFERGVDNEQFF